The 30 T cell receptor beta chains below were found in one sample sequenced in a study of T cell repertoires in cytomegalovirus infection. TCRdb analysed the reads with MiXCR anew, one entry per CDR3 protein. The data hold about 310,000 distinct CDR3 sequences, with around 10% observed a single time. The specimen sequenced was PBMCs. These receptor sequences come from a human donor in good health (CMV status not recorded). Some clones in this sample may be carry-over from other donors' samples.

The table lists this clonotype with a few counts. The CDR3 coding sequence is TGTGCCAGCAGCTTGAAACGACTTCTTAGCACAGATACGCAGTATTTT. This translates into CASSLKRLLSTDTQYF. The chain links TRBV5-6 to TRBJ2-3; unclear D gene. The CDR3 runs to 16 residues. Germline CDR1 is SGHDT and CDR2 is YYEEEE. The V end lost 1 base, the J end lost 0 bases, and 12 bases lay between the germline ends.

This clonotype has at least ten counts. The rearrangement links TRBV20-1 to TRBJ1-1; D unresolved. The CDR3 extends over 16 amino acids. The germline gives CDR1 DFQATT, CDR2 SNEGSKA (reference sequence). V was cut by 1 base and J by 8 bases, with 23 bases left in between. In nucleotides, the CDR3 is TGCAGTGCTAGAGTTGCTCCGGGCATCGGCGGGAAGGAAGCTTTCTTT. It codes for CSARVAPGIGGKEAFF.

This chain links TRBV14 with TRBJ1-1; possible D gene TRBD1, 6 bases. CDR3 length: 14 amino acids. The germline V gene encodes CDR1 SGHDN and CDR2 FVKESK. V shed 4 bases and J shed 5 bases, with 14 bases lying between them. The CDR3 sequence is CASSRGRGRTEAFF. CDR3 DNA sequence: TGTGCCAGCAGCCGTGGCAGGGGTAGGACTGAAGCTTTCTTT.

This clonotype was seen ten or more times. V gene TRBV7-2 combines with J gene TRBJ1-2; 12 nucleotides agree with TRBD1. The CDR3 consists of 17 residues. Unmatched junction bases numbered 8, after V lost 3 bases and J lost 3 bases. The germline gives CDR1 SGHTA, CDR2 FQGNSA. The CDR3 coding sequence is TGTGCCAGCAGCTTTACGGTCGGGACAGGGGGCGACTATGGCTACACCTTC. Protein sequence: CASSFTVGTGGDYGYTF.

This clonotype was recorded many times. The rearrangement links TRBV28 to TRBJ2-5; possible D gene TRBD2, 7 bases. The ends were cut back, 6 bases at V and 1 base at J, with 12 bases in the middle. The CDR3 contains 14 residues. Germline V gene sequence: CDR1 MDHEN, CDR2 SYDVKM. The CDR3, as DNA: TGTGCCAGCAGCTGGGGAGGGGGCCAAGAGACCCAGTACTTC. It specifies CASSWGGGQETQYF.

The table lists this clonotype with many counts. The chain employs TRBV29-1 and TRBJ2-5; D unresolved. The CDR3 runs 14 residues. V lost 4 bases and J lost 1, with 13 bases in between. Looked up from germline, CDR1 is SQVTM and CDR2 is ANQGSEA. DNA for the CDR3: TGCAGCGTTGCTGGCAGACAAATCCAAGAGACCCAGTACTTC. It codes for CSVAGRQIQETQYF.

This clonotype has ten or more counts. The V call is TRBV6-1, the J call TRBJ1-5; 8 bases line up with TRBD1. Trimming removed 8 bases from V and 0 bases from J; junction bases left unmatched: 12. The CDR3 covers 17 residues. CDR1 and CDR2 (germline): MNHNS, SASEGT. For the CDR3, the DNA is TGTGCCAGCGGCCCTCTGGGGACAGGTTATAGCAATCAGCCCCAGCATTTT. Amino acids: CASGPLGTGYSNQPQHF.

This clonotype was counted at least ten times. The chain recombines TRBV29-1 with TRBJ2-3; TRBD1 aligns across 7 bases. The V gene end was trimmed by 4 bases and the J gene end by 0 bases; junction bases not matched to a gene: 4. Germline V gene lookup returns CDR1 SQVTM and CDR2 ANQGSEA. The CDR3 is 14 residues long. This CDR3 is CSVGGQHSTDTQYF. The CDR3 coding sequence is TGCAGCGTTGGGGGACAGCACAGCACAGATACGCAGTATTTT.

This clonotype was counted many times. The gene calls are TRBV20-1 and TRBJ1-1; 8 positions agree with TRBD1. CDR1 is DFQATT, CDR2 SNEGSKA, per germline (reference sequence). CDR3 size: 15 residues. The V gene end was trimmed by 1 base and the J gene end by 2 bases; junction bases not matched to a gene: 6. This CDR3 is CSARGGTGDNTEAFF. The DNA of the CDR3 is TGCAGTGCTAGAGGAGGGACAGGTGATAACACTGAAGCTTTCTTT.

This clonotype came up many times. This chain links TRBV20-1 with TRBJ1-1; D might be TRBD1 (5 bases). CDR1 is DFQATT and CDR2 is SNEGSKA in the germline V gene (reference sequence). The CDR3 is 14 amino acids. V was pared by 0 bases and J by 6 bases, with 14 bases between. The CDR3 is CSARDRRGWPEAFF. In DNA, the CDR3 is TGCAGTGCTAGAGATCGTAGGGGTTGGCCTGAAGCTTTCTTT.

This chain links TRBV28 with TRBJ1-5; no reliable D call. Trimming left V 6 bases short and J 4 bases short, with 19 bases between. Germline assignment: CDR1 MDHEN and CDR2 SYDVKM. This CDR3 comprises 16 residues. CDR3 in DNA: TGTGCCAGCAGATCCCAGCGGGAGACACTTAATCAGCCCCAGCATTTT. This codes for CASRSQRETLNQPQHF.

Ten or more counts support this clonotype. The chain recombines TRBV5-6 with TRBJ2-1; D might be TRBD2 (6 bases). Trimming took off 0 bases at V and 2 bases at J, with 9 bases between the two ends. The germline V gene has CDR1 SGHDT and CDR2 YYEEEE. The CDR3 consists of 15 residues. In nucleotides, the CDR3 is TGTGCCAGCAGCTTGGCGGGGGTCCCCTACAATGAGCAGTTCTTC. Translating it yields CASSLAGVPYNEQFF.

This clonotype was seen repeatedly, ten times or more. The chain joins TRBV6-2 or TRBV6-3 to TRBJ1-1, with 8 positions matching TRBD1. Germline CDR1 is MNHEY and CDR2 is SVGEGT. CDR3 length equals 18 residues. The V segment lost 7 bases and the J segment 1 base; nucleotides outside the gene matches: 17. CDR3 sequence reads: CASTLTPTGGMGNTEAFF. CDR3 in DNA: TGTGCCAGCACCCTTACCCCAACAGGGGGAATGGGGAACACTGAAGCTTTCTTT.

In its sample, this clonotype was seen many times. The rearrangement links TRBV12-3 or TRBV12-4 to TRBJ1-4, with 7 positions matching TRBD1. The V segment lost 2 bases and the J segment 0 bases; nucleotides outside the gene matches: 9. The length of the CDR3 is 18 residues. CDR3 sequence reads: CASSLSPGQAATNEKLFF. DNA for the CDR3: TGTGCCAGCAGTTTAAGCCCCGGACAGGCGGCAACTAATGAAAAACTGTTTTTT.

The chain has TRBV12-3 or TRBV12-4 and TRBJ1-6; no clear D gene. The CDR3 covers 12 residues. V lost 7 bases to trimming and J lost 7 bases, with 8 bases between them. CDR3 in DNA: TGTGCCAGCACCCTTAGCAATTCACCCCTCCACTTT. Protein sequence: CASTLSNSPLHF.

This clonotype occurred a few times. The chain links TRBV20-1 to TRBJ2-2; TRBD2 might be the D (5 bases). V shed 5 bases and J shed 1 base, with 11 bases lying between them. Germline-derived CDR1 and CDR2 are DFQATT and SNEGSKA (reference sequence). This CDR3 region has 14 residues. DNA for the CDR3: TGCAGTGCTTCTACTAGTCTGAACACCGGGGAGCTGTTTTTT. This translates into CSASTSLNTGELFF.

The chain recombines TRBV3-1 with TRBJ1-6; D not resolved. In germline, CDR1 is LGHDT, CDR2 YNNKEL (reference sequence). Trimming took off 1 base at V and 9 bases at J, with 13 bases between the two ends. The CDR3 sequence is 15 residues long. The CDR3 reads CASSQGQGIVSPLHF. In DNA form, the CDR3 reads TGTGCCAGCAGCCAAGGCCAAGGGATAGTTTCACCCCTCCACTTT.

This clonotype was observed a few times. CDR3 in amino acids: CSAGLAGGRGNEQFF. CDR3 nucleotide sequence: TGCAGTGCCGGACTAGCGGGGGGACGGGGCAATGAGCAGTTCTTC. The chain couples TRBV20-1 to TRBJ2-1; 14 positions match TRBD2. The CDR3 length is 15 residues. Germline lookup yields CDR1 DFQATT and CDR2 SNEGSKA (reference sequence). V was pared by 6 bases and J by 6 bases, with 7 bases of the junction left unmatched.

With regard to this clonotype: A much larger clone lies a single base off, so this may be a read error. The V and J genes are TRBV20-1 and TRBJ2-3; 7 positions match TRBD2. The CDR3 covers 16 residues. V lost 3 bases to trimming and J lost 3 bases; unmatched junction nucleotides: 12. The germline V gene has CDR1 DFQATT and CDR2 SNEGSKA (reference sequence). This chain's CDR3 is CSASGGGAGETDTQYF. As DNA, the CDR3 is TGCAGTGCTAGTGGCGGAGGCGCGGGGGAAACAGATACGCAGTATTTT.

This clonotype was seen many times. The chain recombines TRBV4-2 with TRBJ2-6; D gene ambiguous. CDR1 is LGHNA, CDR2 YNFKEQ, per germline. V was trimmed by 0 bases and J by 0 bases, leaving 12 bases between them. The CDR3 runs to 18 residues. DNA of the CDR3: TGTGCCAGCAGCCAAGATAACTACGCTAGCTCTGGGGCCAACGTCCTGACTTTC. The encoded protein is CASSQDNYASSGANVLTF.

This clonotype was seen many times. The chain joins TRBV14 to TRBJ1-2; D is ambiguous. The V and J ends lost 0 bases and 0 bases respectively, with 20 bases between them. The CDR3 totals 19 residues. CDR1 is SGHDN and CDR2 is FVKESK in the germline V gene. This chain's CDR3 is CASSQDVRREIGANYGYTF. For the CDR3, the DNA is TGTGCCAGCAGCCAAGATGTAAGGAGGGAGATTGGGGCTAACTATGGCTACACCTTC.

This clonotype was seen repeatedly, ten times or more. The V gene is TRBV7-2, the J gene TRBJ2-2; no clear D. Germline values: CDR1 SGHTA, CDR2 FQGNSA. V was shortened by 2 bases and J by 7 bases, with 8 bases between the two germline ends. This CDR3 is 13 amino acids long. The CDR3 DNA reads as TGTGCCAGCAGCTTACGGAGAATCGGGGAGCTGTTTTTT. Protein product: CASSLRRIGELFF.

This clonotype was recorded many times. This chain connects TRBV4-2 to TRBJ2-1; 7 bases are shared with TRBD1. Germline V gene lookup returns CDR1 LGHNA and CDR2 YNFKEQ. This CDR3 is built from 16 residues. With 0 bases clipped from V and 4 bases from J, the junction kept 6 bases outside the gene matches. The DNA of the CDR3 is TGTGCCAGCAGCCAAGATCTGGGGACAGAATACAATGAGCAGTTCTTC. Translated, it gives CASSQDLGTEYNEQFF.

This clonotype was detected a few times. CDR3 bases: TGCAGCGTTGAAAAGAGGTACCGGGACAATGAGCAGTTCTTC. Protein: CSVEKRYRDNEQFF. This rearrangement joins TRBV29-1 to TRBJ2-1; the D is unclear. V was trimmed by 2 bases and J by 5 bases, leaving 13 bases between them. Germline CDR1 is SQVTM and CDR2 is ANQGSEA. The CDR3 length is 14 residues.

The table lists this clonotype with many counts. The chain combines TRBV18 with TRBJ1-1; perhaps TRBD1 as D (6 bases). CDR1 and CDR2 (germline): KGHSH, LQKENI. The V gene lost 4 bases and the J gene lost 1 base, with 7 bases spanning the gap. CDR3 size: 13 residues. In DNA form, the CDR3 reads TGTGCCAGCTCACAGGGGGAGAACACTGAAGCTTTCTTT. Protein: CASSQGENTEAFF.

In its sample, this clonotype was seen many times. The genes are TRBV28 and TRBJ2-5; no definite D call. V was trimmed by 1 base and J by 4 bases, leaving 7 bases between them. The CDR3 runs 13 residues. CDR1 is MDHEN, CDR2 SYDVKM, per germline. CDR3 DNA: TGTGCCAGCAGTTTATTCCTCGGAGAGACCCAGTACTTC. Translating it yields CASSLFLGETQYF. Based on the CDR3 plus reference TRBV28 and TRBJ2-5, the full variable domain is DVKVTQSSRYLVKRTGEKVFLECVQDMDHENMFWYRQDPGLGLRLIYFSYDVKMKEKGDIPEGYSVSREKKERFSLILESASTNQTSMYLCASSLFLGETQYFGPGTRLLVL.

A few counts support this clonotype. The chain has TRBV20-1 and TRBJ2-7, with D possibly TRBD1 on 6 matching bases. CDR3 length: 14 amino acids. The V gene's germline CDR1 is DFQATT and CDR2 SNEGSKA (reference sequence). V was pared by 6 bases and J by 0 bases, with 15 bases between. The CDR3 bases are TGCAGTGCACCCGGGACATTGGACTCCTACGAGCAGTACGTC. This codes for CSAPGTLDSYEQYV.

This clonotype has at least ten counts. J is TRBJ2-1 and V is TRBV24-1; D is undetermined. Between the trimmed V and J ends, which lost 2 bases and 8 bases, there was a span of 6 bases. Germline V gene lookup returns CDR1 KGHDR and CDR2 SFDVKD. CDR3 length equals 12 residues. CDR3 loop: CATSDSRYEQFF. The CDR3 DNA reads as TGTGCCACCAGTGATTCTAGGTATGAGCAGTTCTTC.

At least ten counts were recorded for this clonotype. The chain joins TRBV6-1 to TRBJ2-2; 9 bases align to TRBD2. The CDR3 has 18 amino acids. V was clipped by 4 bases and J by 1 base; unmatched bases: 10. Germline values: CDR1 MNHNS, CDR2 SASEGT. CDR3 nucleotides: TGTGCCAGCAGTGCAACCCTGGGACTAGCAGGGAACACCGGGGAGCTGTTTTTT. Translating gives CASSATLGLAGNTGELFF.

This clonotype was counted many times. The chain combines TRBV20-1 with TRBJ1-2; D gene unclear. There are 12 residues in the CDR3. V lost 1 base and J lost 1, with 4 bases in between. Germline assignment: CDR1 DFQATT and CDR2 SNEGSKA (reference sequence). CDR3 nucleotide sequence: TGCAGTGCTAGAGTCAGTAACTATGGCTACACCTTC. This codes for CSARVSNYGYTF.